These 30 T cell receptor beta chains came from one sample sequenced in a study of blood T cells in healthy people across ages. The authors ran a second PCR of roughly 6 to 12 cycles using a sample-barcoded 5' primer and a J-beta primer mix. MiXCR, applied by TCRdb to the 5' RACE reads, yields one record per CDR3 protein. The sample holds some 550,000 distinct CDR3 sequences, under 55% seen once. Input material: blood. The source is a man at least 80 years old in good health.

This clonotype was observed a handful of times. CDR3 sequence reads: CASSAGTEQFF. CDR3 nucleotides: TGTGCCAGCAGCGCCGGGACAGAGCAGTTCTTC. The rearrangement uses TRBV6-2 or TRBV6-3 and TRBJ2-1; tentative D call: TRBD1 (6 bases). The germline V gene has CDR1 MNHEY and CDR2 SVGEGT. V was cut by 6 bases and J by 10 bases, with 10 bases left in between. The CDR3 has 11 amino acids.

This clonotype occurred a few times. The chain recombines TRBV7-9 with TRBJ1-6; 7 bases line up with TRBD1. CDR3 size: 15 residues. The V segment lost 5 bases and the J segment 7 bases; nucleotides outside the gene matches: 8. Germline V gene data show CDR1 as SEHNR and CDR2 as FQNEAQ (reference sequence). The CDR3 DNA sequence: TGTGCCAGCAGCCCACAGGGGCTCGGGAATTCACCCCTCCACTTT. Its protein is CASSPQGLGNSPLHF.

The rearrangement links TRBV3-1 to TRBJ1-1, with TRBD1 as a possible D gene (5 bases). Germline-derived CDR1 and CDR2 are LGHDT and YNNKEL (reference sequence). The CDR3 has 16 residues. Trimming took off 7 bases at V and 3 bases at J, with 21 bases between the two ends. The CDR3 nucleotides read TGTGCCAGCATCGCCCGGGGACGGGGGATGGACACTGAAGCTTTCTTT. Encoded protein: CASIARGRGMDTEAFF. The variable domain in full, with the rest retrieved from reference TRBV3-1 and TRBJ1-1, is DTAVSQTPKYLVTQMGNDKSIKCEQNLGHDTMYWYKQDSKKFLKIMFSYNNKELIINETVPNRFSPKSPDKAHLNLHINSLELGDSAVYFCASIARGRGMDTEAFFGQGTRLTVV.

The chain uses TRBV18 and TRBJ2-1; TRBD2 matches at 11 bases. Germline loops: CDR1 KGHSH, CDR2 LQKENI. The CDR3 covers 17 residues. The trim removed 6 bases at V and 9 bases at J, leaving 16 bases unmatched. In DNA form, the CDR3 reads TGTGCCAGCTCGCCCCCATCTTTAGCGGGGGGGCGCACTGAGCAGTTCTTC. This sequence encodes CASSPPSLAGGRTEQFF.

In its sample, this clonotype was seen many times. V usage is TRBV6-5 and J usage is TRBJ2-3; 12 nucleotides line up with TRBD1. The CDR3 contains 14 residues. Germline CDR1 reads MNHEY; CDR2 reads SVGAGI. V trimming: 7 bases; J trimming: 5 bases; junction bases outside the gene matches: 4. CDR3 DNA: TGTGCCAGCAAAGGGGACAGGGGGCAAGATACGCAGTATTTT. Translating gives CASKGDRGQDTQYF.

CDR3 region: CATSSTDREAETQYF. The CDR3 DNA reads TGTGCCACCAGCAGTACGGACAGGGAGGCAGAGACCCAGTACTTC. The chain links TRBV15 to TRBJ2-5; TRBD1 matches 8 bases. V was clipped by 3 bases and J by 4 bases; unmatched bases: 7. The CDR3 has 15 amino acids. The germline gives CDR1 LNHNV, CDR2 YYDKDF (reference sequence).

This clonotype was picked up a small number of times. The chain joins TRBV5-1 to TRBJ2-5; a possible D gene is TRBD2 (7 bases). Matching the DNA end better, TRBJ2-7 makes the J call doubtful. The CDR3 has 14 residues. Germline V lookup: CDR1 SGHRS, CDR2 YFSETQ. Here the CDR3 DNA reads TGCGCCAGCAGCCCCCAAGGGGGGGGGCTCGAGCAGTACTTC. Its protein is CASSPQGGGLEQYF.

The rearrangement links TRBV5-1 to TRBJ1-6, with D possibly TRBD1 on 6 matching bases. Germline CDR1 is SGHRS and CDR2 is YFSETQ. The CDR3 has 14 residues. The V end lost 10 bases, the J end lost 6 bases, and 17 bases lay between the germline ends. In nucleotides, the CDR3 is TGCGCCTGTCAGGAGGGGGGACGTAATTCACCCCTCCACTTT. It is translated as CACQEGGRNSPLHF. The complete variable domain, with remaining parts taken from reference TRBV5-1 and TRBJ1-6, reads KAGVTQTPRYLIKTRGQQVTLSCSPISGHRSVSWYQQTPGQGLQFLFEYFSETQRNKGNFPGRFSGRQFSNSRSEMNVSTLELGDSALYLCACQEGGRNSPLHFGNGTRLTVT.

The chain is built from TRBV2 and TRBJ1-5; D gene ambiguous. Germline CDR1 and CDR2: SNHLY and FYNNEI. The CDR3 contains 13 residues. The V gene lost 6 bases and the J gene lost 7 bases, with 13 bases spanning the gap. The CDR3, as DNA: TGTGCCAGCAGATTCCAAGCTAGGCAGCCCCAGCATTTT. It specifies CASRFQARQPQHF.

This clonotype has only a few counts. The J gene is TRBJ2-5, the V gene TRBV18; D is unresolved. The germline V gene has CDR1 KGHSH and CDR2 LQKENI. The CDR3 is 13 amino acids. Trimming cost V 3 bases and J 1 base, with 6 bases left between them. The DNA of the CDR3 is TGTGCCAGCTCACCGAACTTCCAAGAGACCCAGTACTTC. Protein product: CASSPNFQETQYF.

This clonotype turned up a few times. The rearrangement links TRBV28 to TRBJ1-6, with D perhaps matching TRBD1 (5 bases). The CDR3 runs 16 residues. Germline loops: CDR1 MDHEN, CDR2 SYDVKM. V was shortened by 8 bases and J by 0 bases, with 14 bases between the two germline ends. The CDR3 coding sequence is TGTGCCAGCGGGCTGGGGGGTAGCTCCTATAATTCACCCCTCCACTTT. As protein: CASGLGGSSYNSPLHF.

V and J are TRBV4-3 and TRBJ1-3; a possible D gene is TRBD1 (5 bases). This CDR3 contains 17 residues. The V gene's germline CDR1 is LGHNA and CDR2 YSLEER. V lost 0 bases and J 2 bases, leaving 14 bases between the germline ends. CDR3 loop: CASSQDRGVGAGNTIYF. CDR3 nucleotide sequence: TGCGCCAGCAGCCAAGATCGAGGGGTAGGCGCTGGAAACACCATATATTTT.

The genes are TRBV7-2 and TRBJ2-3; D ambiguous. The germline V gene encodes CDR1 SGHTA and CDR2 FQGNSA. V lost 7 bases, J lost 0 bases, and 20 bases lay in between. The length of the CDR3 is 17 residues. CDR3 in amino acids: CASTSRRASSSTDTQYF. For the CDR3, the DNA is TGTGCCAGCACCTCTAGAAGGGCGAGCTCTAGCACAGATACGCAGTATTTT.

The sample holds many counts of this clonotype. This chain joins TRBV6-5 and TRBJ2-1; a weak D match, TRBD2 (5 bases). This CDR3 is built from 12 residues. CDR1 is MNHEY and CDR2 is SVGAGI in the germline V gene. V lost 6 bases, J lost 12 bases, and 15 bases lay in between. DNA of the CDR3: TGTGCCAGCAGCAATACTAGTCATGGGCAGTTCTTC. Translated, it gives CASSNTSHGQFF.

CDR3 sequence: CASSVRGANTEAFF. The DNA for the CDR3 is TGTGCCAGCAGTGTCCGGGGGGCGAACACTGAAGCTTTCTTT. This chain joins TRBV27 and TRBJ1-1; possibly TRBD1 for D (6 bases). Germline CDR1 reads MNHEY; CDR2 reads SMNVEV (reference sequence). The V and J ends lost 5 bases and 1 base respectively, with 11 bases between them. The CDR3 has 14 amino acids.

This clonotype has a handful of counts. V is TRBV7-2 and J is TRBJ2-3, with D perhaps TRBD2 (6 bases). The length of the CDR3 is 14 residues. Trimming left V 6 bases short and J 2 bases short, with 12 bases between. CDR1 and CDR2 (germline): SGHTA, FQGNSA. As DNA, the CDR3 is TGTGCCAGCAGGGCGGGACTCATCACAGATACGCAGTATTTT. Its translation: CASRAGLITDTQYF.

This clonotype showed up just once. The rearrangement joins TRBV6-5 to TRBJ2-7, with D unresolved. V was pared by 0 bases and J by 5 bases, with 11 bases between. CDR1 and CDR2 from the germline V gene are MNHEY and SVGAGI. CDR3 size: 14 residues. In DNA, the CDR3 is TGTGCCAGCAGTTACTCGGAGCAGAGCGACGAGCAGTACTTC. As protein: CASSYSEQSDEQYF.

This clonotype has just one count. The chain combines TRBV20-1 with TRBJ2-5; maybe TRBD2 (5 bases). Looked up from germline, CDR1 is DFQATT and CDR2 is SNEGSKA (reference sequence). V shed 6 bases and J shed 3 bases, with 17 bases lying between them. The CDR3 spans 14 residues. CDR3 DNA: TGCAGTGCCATCCGGGTCGGGGTAGAAGAGACCCAGTACTTC. Translating gives CSAIRVGVEETQYF.

The chain couples TRBV7-2 to TRBJ1-1; D unclear. Germline loops: CDR1 SGHTA, CDR2 FQGNSA. The CDR3 contains 10 residues. Trimming took off 8 bases at V and 6 bases at J, with 7 bases between the two ends. This chain's CDR3 is CASRRAEAFF. The CDR3 DNA reads TGTGCCAGCCGACGGGCTGAAGCTTTCTTT.

The J gene is TRBJ2-1, the V gene TRBV6-2 or TRBV6-3, with 10 positions matching TRBD1. The CDR3 is made up of 17 amino acids. V lost 5 bases to trimming and J lost 4 bases; unmatched junction nucleotides: 11. The germline CDR1 and CDR2 sequences are MNHEY and SVGEGT. Here the CDR3 DNA reads TGTGCCAGCAGTCGGGACAGGGGACTACATTTGTACAATGAGCAGTTCTTC. It yields the protein CASSRDRGLHLYNEQFF.

This clonotype was seen a handful of times. The V gene is TRBV29-1, the J gene TRBJ2-1; no firm D call. CDR3 length: 13 residues. The V gene lost 4 bases and the J gene lost 13 bases, with 20 bases spanning the gap. The V gene's germline CDR1 is SQVTM and CDR2 ANQGSEA. Here the CDR3 reads CSVAISLKETQFF. The CDR3 bases are TGCAGCGTTGCAATCAGTCTGAAAGAGACCCAGTTCTTC.

This clonotype was observed at least ten times. The CDR3 region has the DNA TGTGCCATCAGTGAGTCAGGGGATCAGTCCGCCTTTGCTTTCTTT. Translation: CAISESGDQSAFAFF. The chain combines TRBV10-3 with TRBJ1-1, with D possibly matching TRBD1 (5 bases). Trimming cost V 0 bases and J 11 bases, with 19 bases left between them. This CDR3 has 15 residues. Germline CDR1 and CDR2: ENHRY and SYGVKD.

This clonotype was detected only a few times. The V and J genes are TRBV7-2 and TRBJ2-1; D call uncertain. The CDR3 has 12 amino acids. V was cut by 1 base and J by 9 bases, with 7 bases left in between. Germline V gives CDR1 SGHTA, CDR2 FQGNSA. The CDR3, as DNA: TGTGCCAGCAGCTTAGGACAATTTGAGCAGTTCTTC. Protein sequence: CASSLGQFEQFF.

The V and J genes are TRBV29-1 and TRBJ2-3, with 10 bases matching TRBD2. This CDR3 is built from 13 residues. Germline V gene data show CDR1 as SQVTM and CDR2 as ANQGSEA. With V trimmed by 6 bases and J by 2 bases, 2 bases remained unmatched. This CDR3 is CSVGLADTDTQYF. CDR3 bases: TGCAGCGTCGGACTAGCGGACACAGATACGCAGTATTTT.

This clonotype was counted only a few times. The gene calls are TRBV20-1 and TRBJ1-2; perhaps TRBD1 as D (5 bases). The germline CDR1 and CDR2 sequences are DFQATT and SNEGSKA (reference sequence). V gave up 1 base and J gave up 7 bases, with 19 bases separating them. The CDR3 is made up of 15 amino acids. The chain's CDR3 is CSARVRTSTGTGYTF. The CDR3 DNA reads TGCAGTGCTAGAGTTCGAACCTCAACGGGGACTGGCTACACCTTC.

With regard to this clonotype: With a much larger clone just one base away, this may be a read error. The V call is TRBV6-5, the J call TRBJ1-2, with 8 positions matching TRBD1. Trimming at V came to 4 bases and at J to 8 bases, leaving 12 bases not matched to a gene. CDR3 size: 15 residues. From germline, CDR1 is MNHEY and CDR2 SVGAGI. Here the CDR3 reads CASSSRTGSIWGYTF. The CDR3 DNA reads as TGTGCCAGCAGTTCCCGGACAGGGTCCATCTGGGGCTACACCTTC.

The chain joins TRBV7-2 to TRBJ2-1, with 7 bases aligning to TRBD2. Germline CDR1 SGHTA, CDR2 FQGNSA. The CDR3 runs 16 residues. The V gene end was trimmed by 1 base and the J gene end by 8 bases; junction bases not matched to a gene: 11. The DNA for the CDR3 is TGTGCCAGCAGCTTAGACGCGGAGCGGGACGTCTATGAGCAGTTCTTC. The encoded protein is CASSLDAERDVYEQFF.

This clonotype was picked up many times. The DNA of the CDR3 is TGCGCCAGCAGCCAAGATAACATTTATGGCTACACCTTC. Translating gives CASSQDNIYGYTF. The rearrangement joins TRBV4-3 to TRBJ1-2; D gene uncertain. Germline V lookup: CDR1 LGHNA, CDR2 YSLEER. This CDR3 spans 13 amino acids. Deletions cut 0 bases from V and 5 bases from J, with 7 bases between.

The chain joins TRBV7-6 to TRBJ2-7, with 9 bases that match TRBD2. Germline V lookup: CDR1 SGHVS, CDR2 FNYEAQ. V dropped 5 bases and J dropped 0; count of bases not matched to a gene: 5. This CDR3 is 15 amino acids long. The CDR3 sequence is CASSRPLAGSYEQYF. CDR3 nucleotide sequence: TGTGCCAGCAGCCGCCCACTAGCGGGCTCCTACGAGCAGTACTTC.

The chain links TRBV10-3 to TRBJ2-1; 10 bases map to TRBD2. With 10 bases clipped from V and 9 bases from J, the junction kept 9 bases outside the gene matches. The length of the CDR3 is 13 residues. CDR1 is ENHRY and CDR2 is SYGVKD in the germline V gene. This chain's CDR3 is CASALAGIGEQFF. In DNA form, the CDR3 reads TGTGCCAGCGCACTAGCGGGAATAGGTGAGCAGTTCTTC.